The 7 T cell receptor beta chains listed next were all sequenced from one sample in a study of blood T cells in healthy people across ages. The second PCR ran roughly 6 to 11 cycles with a sample-barcoded 5' primer and J-beta primers. TCRdb re-analysed the 5' RACE reads in MiXCR, keeping a single row per CDR3 protein. The sample shows roughly 1,700,000 distinct CDR3 sequences, roughly 27% of them seen only once. Sequenced: blood. Source of these receptors: a woman aged 25 to 39 in good health.

The chain joins TRBV7-2 to TRBJ2-7; TRBD2 might be the D (6 bases). The CDR3 contains 14 residues. In germline, CDR1 is SGHTA, CDR2 FQGNSA. The ends were cut back, 1 base at V and 6 bases at J, with 13 bases in the middle. CDR3 nucleotides: TGTGCCAGCAGCTTAGGAACTAGCAATCTCGAGCAGTACTTC. Translation: CASSLGTSNLEQYF.

A few counts support this clonotype. This sequence joins TRBV14 and TRBJ1-1; D perhaps matches TRBD1 (6 bases). V lost 3 bases and J lost 5, with 10 bases in between. CDR3 length: 13 residues. CDR1 and CDR2 (germline): SGHDN, FVKESK. The CDR3 nucleotides are TGTGCCAGCAGCCAGCAGGGGATTACTGAAGCTTTCTTT. As protein: CASSQQGITEAFF.

The sample holds many counts of this clonotype. The V gene is TRBV6-6, the J gene TRBJ2-4; D gene ambiguous. Germline V gene data show CDR1 as MNHNY and CDR2 as SVGAGI (reference sequence). V was clipped by 8 bases and J by 12 bases, with 20 bases between them. The CDR3 runs to 13 residues. The chain's CDR3 is CASQVDPRNYQYF. Written as DNA, the CDR3 is TGTGCCAGCCAGGTTGACCCCCGTAATTATCAGTACTTC.

This clonotype was counted ten times or more. The gene calls are TRBV28 and TRBJ2-7; 8 positions match TRBD2. V shed 5 bases and J 5 bases; nucleotides not matched to a gene: 8. This CDR3 comprises 14 residues. In germline, CDR1 is MDHEN, CDR2 SYDVKM. This CDR3 is CASSPLNSGDEQYF. CDR3 sequence (DNA): TGTGCCAGCAGTCCTCTTAATAGCGGGGACGAGCAGTACTTC.

With respect to this clonotype: An end of the junction differs from the germline gene, which may be a read error. The chain combines TRBV3-1 with TRBJ2-5; weak D call: TRBD2 (7 bases). Germline V gene lookup returns CDR1 LGHDT and CDR2 YNNKEL (reference sequence). The CDR3 sequence is 15 residues long. The DNA of the CDR3 is TGTGTCAGCAGCCAAGTCCAGGGGAGGGGAGAGACCCAGTACTTC. As protein: CVSSQVQGRGETQYF.

This clonotype has ten or more counts. This chain connects TRBV27 to TRBJ1-5, with TRBD1 matching 7 bases. V lost 5 bases, J lost 2 bases, and 3 bases stayed unmatched. The CDR3 totals 14 residues. CDR1 and CDR2 from the germline V gene are MNHEY and SMNVEV (reference sequence). The DNA of the CDR3 is TGTGCCAGCAGTATCCAGGGGGGCAATCAGCCCCAGCATTTT. Amino acids: CASSIQGGNQPQHF.

The table lists this clonotype with many counts. The chain carries TRBV7-3 and TRBJ2-1; 10 nucleotides align to TRBD2. The CDR3 covers 15 residues. Unmatched junction bases numbered 2, after V lost 0 bases and J lost 6 bases. The germline V gene encodes CDR1 SGHTA and CDR2 FQGTGA. This CDR3 is CASSLTPSGGNEQFF. The CDR3 DNA is TGTGCCAGCAGCTTAACGCCTAGCGGGGGCAATGAGCAGTTCTTC. The whole variable domain, remainder taken from reference TRBV7-3 and TRBJ2-1, is GAGVSQTPSNKVTEKGKYVELRCDPISGHTALYWYRQSLGQGPEFLIYFQGTGAADDSGLPNDRFFAVRPEGSVSTLKIQRTERGDSAVYLCASSLTPSGGNEQFFGPGTRLTVL.